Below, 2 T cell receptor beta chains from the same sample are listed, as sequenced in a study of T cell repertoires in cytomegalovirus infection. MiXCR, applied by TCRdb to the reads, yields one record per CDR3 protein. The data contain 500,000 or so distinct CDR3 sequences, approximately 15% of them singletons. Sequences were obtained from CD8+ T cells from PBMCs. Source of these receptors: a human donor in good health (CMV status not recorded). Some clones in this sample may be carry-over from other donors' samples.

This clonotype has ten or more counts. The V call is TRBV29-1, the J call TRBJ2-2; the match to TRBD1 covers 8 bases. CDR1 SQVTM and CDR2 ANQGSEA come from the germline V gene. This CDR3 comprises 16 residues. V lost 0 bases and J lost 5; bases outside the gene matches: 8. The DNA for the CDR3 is TGCAGCGTTGAAGATCCCGCCCAGGGGGCAACCGGGGAGCTGTTTTTT. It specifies CSVEDPAQGATGELFF.

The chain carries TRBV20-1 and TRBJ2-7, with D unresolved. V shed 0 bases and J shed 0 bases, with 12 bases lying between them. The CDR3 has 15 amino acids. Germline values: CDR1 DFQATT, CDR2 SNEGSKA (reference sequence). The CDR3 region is CSARDRAGFSYEQYF. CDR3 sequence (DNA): TGCAGTGCTAGAGATCGAGCAGGATTCTCCTACGAGCAGTACTTC.